Below, 26 T cell receptor beta chains from the same sample are listed, as sequenced in a study of T cell responses to AZD1222 COVID-19 vaccine. The data were produced by immunoSEQ multiplex PCR, yet TCRdb's version contains in-frame clones alone and is incomplete. The sample contains 200,000 to 300,000 clones, 85% to 95% of which appear only once. The material sequenced was peripheral blood, taken on day 0 of AZD1222 vaccination. The receptors stem from an adult in good health.

This clone was found once. The chain is built from TRBV28 and TRBJ2-7, with D possibly matching TRBD1 (6 bases). Germline V gives CDR1 MDHEN, CDR2 SYDVKM. This CDR3 comprises 13 residues. Trimming took 2 bases from V and 4 from J, leaving 9 bases between them. The CDR3 is CASSLRQAYEQYF. The CDR3 DNA follows: TGTGCCAGCAGTTTAAGACAGGCGTACGAGCAGTACTTC.

The chain uses TRBV7-9 and TRBJ1-4; TRBD1 might be the D (6 bases). V was clipped by 7 bases and J by 0 bases, with 12 bases between them. This CDR3 has 15 amino acids. Germline-derived CDR1 and CDR2 are SEHNR and FQNEAQ (reference sequence). The CDR3 DNA follows: TGTGCCAGCAAGGAGGGGGGTGCAACTAATGAAAAACTGTTTTTT. It codes for CASKEGGATNEKLFF. The full variable domain, completed using reference TRBV7-9 and TRBJ1-4, is DTGVSQNPRHKITKRGQNVTFRCDPISEHNRLYWYRQTLGQGPEFLTYFQNEAQLEKSRLLSDRFSAERPKGSFSTLEIQRTEQGDSAMYLCASKEGGATNEKLFFGSGTQLSVL.

The chain has TRBV28 and TRBJ2-7, with D maybe TRBD2 (5 bases). Trimming took off 5 bases at V and 7 bases at J, with 15 bases between the two ends. The germline gives CDR1 MDHEN, CDR2 SYDVKM. The CDR3 consists of 13 residues. CDR3 in DNA: TGTGCCAGCAGTCTAGGACGAACGGGGGAGCAGTACTTC. Residues: CASSLGRTGEQYF.

The rearrangement links TRBV4-3 to TRBJ1-1; D is unresolved. The germline V and J ends were trimmed by 0 bases and 0 bases, with 14 bases remaining between them. Germline loops: CDR1 LGHNA, CDR2 YSLEER. CDR3 length: 17 residues. CDR3 loop: CASSQDPGSNMNTEAFF. CDR3 coding DNA: TGCGCCAGCAGCCAAGATCCGGGGTCCAACATGAACACTGAAGCTTTCTTT.

V gene TRBV3-1 (or the pseudogene TRBV3-2) combines with J gene TRBJ2-1; the D is unclear. The CDR3 has 14 amino acids. Germline V lookup: CDR1 LGHDT, CDR2 YNNKEL (reference sequence). V was cut by 0 bases and J by 4 bases, with 7 bases left in between. The CDR3 reads CASSQEPGYNEQFF. In nucleotides, the CDR3 is TGTGCCAGCAGCCAAGAACCAGGTTACAATGAGCAGTTCTTC.

The chain couples TRBV28 to TRBJ2-1; the match to TRBD2 covers 11 bases. From germline, CDR1 is MDHEN and CDR2 SYDVKM. The CDR3 is 15 amino acids. With 3 bases clipped from V and 9 bases from J, the junction kept 7 bases outside the gene matches. CDR3 bases: TGTGCCAGCAGTTTCTATAGCGGGGGGGCGCCTGAGCAGTTCTTC. This gives the protein CASSFYSGGAPEQFF. Full variable domain (remainder filled in from reference TRBV28 and TRBJ2-1): DVKVTQSSRYLVKRTGEKVFLECVQDMDHENMFWYRQDPGLGLRLIYFSYDVKMKEKGDIPEGYSVSREKKERFSLILESASTNQTSMYLCASSFYSGGAPEQFFGPGTRLTVL.

The V and J genes are TRBV7-2 and TRBJ1-5, with no clear D. The CDR3 runs to 13 residues. The germline V gene has CDR1 SGHTA and CDR2 FQGNSA. V gave up 1 base and J gave up 7 bases, with 8 bases separating them. As DNA, the CDR3 is TGTGCCAGCAGCTTAGGCGTCAGACAGCCCCAGCATTTT. Translating gives CASSLGVRQPQHF.

The CDR3 DNA reads as TGTGCCAGCAGTTTTGGGGCACAAGCTTTCTTT. Its translation: CASSFGAQAFF. The genes are TRBV28 and TRBJ1-1, with D possibly TRBD1 on 5 matching bases. V was trimmed by 3 bases and J by 9 bases, leaving 8 bases between them. The CDR3 consists of 11 residues. Germline V lookup: CDR1 MDHEN, CDR2 SYDVKM.

This chain links TRBV7-2 with TRBJ2-5; D perhaps matches TRBD2 (5 bases). The CDR3 has 14 residues. Germline V CDR1 and CDR2: SGHTA, FQGNSA. Trimming shortened V by 2 bases and J by 7 bases, and 14 bases separated the two germline ends. The chain's CDR3 is CASSLLAGRGTQYF. CDR3 bases: TGTGCCAGCAGCTTACTTGCGGGTCGGGGGACCCAGTACTTC.

This chain connects TRBV28 to TRBJ2-7; D may be TRBD2 (6 bases). The CDR3 is 14 residues long. V gave up 9 bases and J gave up 4 bases, with 19 bases separating them. CDR1 MDHEN and CDR2 SYDVKM come from the germline V gene. CDR3 bases: TGTGCCAGTCTCAAGAGGTCAGGACTATACGAGCAGTACTTC. Protein product: CASLKRSGLYEQYF. The full variable domain, completed using reference TRBV28 and TRBJ2-7, is DVKVTQSSRYLVKRTGEKVFLECVQDMDHENMFWYRQDPGLGLRLIYFSYDVKMKEKGDIPEGYSVSREKKERFSLILESASTNQTSMYLCASLKRSGLYEQYFGPGTRLTVT.

A few counts support this clone. The chain is built from TRBV30 and TRBJ2-1, with 9 bases aligning to TRBD2. Germline CDR1 is GTSNPN and CDR2 is SVGIG (reference sequence). This CDR3 region has 21 residues. V shed 0 bases and J 2 bases; nucleotides not matched to a gene: 20. The CDR3 DNA is TGTGCCTGGAGTGTGGGTCTCGTGTCTATTGGGCTAGCGGGGACCTACAATGAGCAGTTCTTC. Its protein product is CAWSVGLVSIGLAGTYNEQFF.

The chain couples TRBV28 to TRBJ1-1; D not resolved. The germline CDR1 and CDR2 sequences are MDHEN and SYDVKM. The CDR3 contains 15 residues. The V end was cut by 8 bases, the J end by 0 bases, with 16 bases between. DNA for the CDR3: TGTGCCAGCTCCTCCGCGGCCCTCATGAACACTGAAGCTTTCTTT. It specifies CASSSAALMNTEAFF.

The V and J genes are TRBV7-2 and TRBJ2-7; 11 bases align to TRBD2. This CDR3 has 16 amino acids. The germline CDR1 and CDR2 sequences are SGHTA and FQGNSA. Trimming removed 1 base from V and 3 bases from J; junction bases left unmatched: 5. CDR3 sequence (DNA): TGTGCCAGCAGCTTAGTGGGACTAGCGGTGAACTACGAGCAGTACTTC. This codes for CASSLVGLAVNYEQYF.

The J gene is TRBJ2-5, the V gene TRBV18; D remains unclear. V was shortened by 5 bases and J by 2 bases, with 12 bases between the two germline ends. Germline CDR1 reads KGHSH; CDR2 reads LQKENI. The CDR3 has 14 residues. The CDR3 sequence is CASSSQFQQETQYF. The CDR3 nucleotides are TGTGCCAGCTCATCTCAATTCCAACAAGAGACCCAGTACTTC.

V and J are TRBV6-5 and TRBJ1-5; a possible D gene is TRBD1 (5 bases). Germline-derived CDR1 and CDR2 are MNHEY and SVGAGI. V gave up 6 bases and J gave up 9 bases, with 9 bases separating them. The CDR3 has 11 residues. In DNA, the CDR3 is TGTGCCAGCAGCGGGACGTCGCCCCAGCATTTT. This sequence encodes CASSGTSPQHF.

CDR3 region: CASTSPGTKQETQYF. CDR3 nucleotides: TGTGCCAGCACCTCACCCGGGACCAAACAAGAGACCCAGTACTTC. The chain combines TRBV28 with TRBJ2-5; either TRBD1 or TRBD2 may fit D (5 bases each). V lost 7 bases and J 2 bases, leaving 17 bases between the germline ends. From germline, CDR1 is MDHEN and CDR2 SYDVKM. This CDR3 is built from 15 residues.

This rearrangement joins TRBV2 to TRBJ1-2; D is undetermined. This CDR3 contains 10 residues. The germline V gene has CDR1 SNHLY and CDR2 FYNNEI. Trimming cost V 6 bases and J 5 bases, with 4 bases left between them. CDR3 loop: CASRQYGYTF. The CDR3 nucleotides are TGTGCCAGCAGACAGTATGGCTACACCTTC.

This chain joins TRBV7-3 and TRBJ2-1; the match to TRBD2 covers 9 bases. Trimming at V came to 2 bases and at J to 7 bases, leaving 15 bases not matched to a gene. This CDR3 is 18 amino acids long. The germline gives CDR1 SGHTA, CDR2 FQGTGA. DNA of the CDR3: TGTGCCAGCAGCTTAGGTGGGTTAGCGGGAGCCCGGGCGAATGAGCAGTTCTTC. Encoded protein: CASSLGGLAGARANEQFF.

The J gene is TRBJ1-2, the V gene TRBV5-1; D is possibly TRBD1 (5 bases). Germline V lookup: CDR1 SGHRS, CDR2 YFSETQ. V was shortened by 4 bases and J by 3 bases, with 10 bases between the two germline ends. The CDR3 has 13 residues. The chain's CDR3 is CASSLMTDYGYTF. CDR3 bases: TGCGCCAGCAGCCTGATGACAGACTATGGCTACACCTTC.

This chain uses TRBV7-2 with TRBJ2-1; 11 bases align to TRBD2. V was clipped by 1 base and J by 3 bases; unmatched bases: 5. The CDR3 extends over 17 amino acids. Germline CDR1 SGHTA, CDR2 FQGNSA. CDR3 protein: CASSLGATSGSYNEQFF. The CDR3 region has the DNA TGTGCCAGCAGCTTAGGAGCCACTAGCGGGAGCTACAATGAGCAGTTCTTC.

V is TRBV28 and J is TRBJ1-2; D remains unclear. The CDR3 consists of 14 residues. The V gene lost 5 bases and the J gene lost 8 bases, with 18 bases spanning the gap. The germline V gene has CDR1 MDHEN and CDR2 SYDVKM. This CDR3 reads CASSRPGPVQGYTF. CDR3 DNA: TGTGCCAGCAGTCGGCCGGGTCCGGTTCAGGGCTACACCTTC.

The V call is TRBV5-1, the J call TRBJ2-7; TRBD1 is a possible D gene (6 bases). This CDR3 is 15 amino acids long. Trimming cost V 0 bases and J 5 bases, with 15 bases left between them. The V gene's germline CDR1 is SGHRS and CDR2 YFSETQ. The CDR3 DNA reads TGCGCCAGCAGCTTGGAGAGTCAGGGGAGCCACGAGCAGTACTTC. Translating gives CASSLESQGSHEQYF.

V and J are TRBV5-1 and TRBJ1-6; 7 bases are a match to TRBD1. J lost 8 bases, V lost 1 base, and 6 bases had no gene match. This CDR3 spans 15 amino acids. The V gene's germline CDR1 is SGHRS and CDR2 YFSETQ. The CDR3 nucleotides are TGCGCCAGCAGCTTGTTGGGACAGCCTGATTCACCCCTCCACTTT. Protein sequence: CASSLLGQPDSPLHF. The whole variable domain, filled in from reference TRBV5-1 and TRBJ1-6, reads KAGVTQTPRYLIKTRGQQVTLSCSPISGHRSVSWYQQTPGQGLQFLFEYFSETQRNKGNFPGRFSGRQFSNSRSEMNVSTLELGDSALYLCASSLLGQPDSPLHFGNGTRLTVT.

The rearrangement joins TRBV20-1 to TRBJ2-5; no definite D call. Deletions cut 4 bases from V and 3 bases from J, with 6 bases between. This CDR3 has 11 amino acids. Germline lookup yields CDR1 DFQATT and CDR2 SNEGSKA (reference sequence). The CDR3 nucleotides are TGCAGTGCTATAGGGAAAGAGACCCAGTACTTC. The encoded protein is CSAIGKETQYF.

The chain employs TRBV4-1 and TRBJ2-1; TRBD2 aligns across 8 bases. Trimming took 2 bases from V and 0 from J; bases not matched to a gene: 18. There are 21 residues in the CDR3. CDR1 MGHRA and CDR2 YSYEKL come from the germline V gene. Written as DNA, the CDR3 is TGCGCCAGCAGCCAACCTCCTGCGGACGAGCGGGGGTCTAGCTCCTACAATGAGCAGTTCTTC. Residues: CASSQPPADERGSSSYNEQFF.

The chain recombines TRBV7-8 with TRBJ2-1; D unresolved. V gave up 4 bases and J gave up 8 bases, with 12 bases separating them. Germline lookup yields CDR1 SGHVS and CDR2 FQNEAQ. The CDR3 sequence is 13 residues long. The CDR3 loop is CASSSVGGDEQFF. In DNA form, the CDR3 reads TGTGCCAGCAGCTCGGTGGGTGGCGATGAGCAGTTCTTC.